Listed below are T cell receptor beta chains from one sample, sequenced in a study of identical twins. TCRdb itself ran the 5' RACE reads through MiXCR, one entry per CDR3 protein. This table holds roughly 280,000 distinct CDR3 sequences, less than 9.5% found once. The data were also submitted as part of a second study, on yellow fever vaccine responses in identical twins.

Input material: CD8+ T cells sorted from blood. These receptors originate from a woman between 18 and 30 years old in good health. Each CDR3 is given with its conserved first and last residue. A D gene is named only where the DNA matches it firmly. The size field is filled for only some rows; it gives once, few, many or a size class.

DNA: TGTGCCAGCAGCGCGACAGATGGCGGCTACACCTTC
CDR3: CASSATDGGYTF
size: NA
J: TRBJ1-2
D: NA
V: TRBV9

DNA: TGTGCCAGCACCTCGGGACAGGGGGACGCTGAAGCTTTCTTT
CDR3: CASTSGQGDAEAFF
size: many
J: TRBJ1-1
D: TRBD1
V: TRBV2

DNA: TGTGCCAGCAGCCTCGGGGGAGACGACACCGGGGAGCTGTTTTTT
CDR3: CASSLGGDDTGELFF
size: NA
J: TRBJ2-2
D: NA
V: TRBV4-2

DNA: TGTGCCAGCAGCCCTTCTTCCGAGAGTAACACCGGGGAGCTGTTTTTT
CDR3: CASSPSSESNTGELFF
size: many
J: TRBJ2-2
D: NA
V: TRBV6-1

DNA: TGCGCCAGCAGCCAAGCCCGCCGGTTCTACGAGCAGTACTTC
CDR3: CASSQARRFYEQYF
size: NA
J: TRBJ2-7
D: NA
V: TRBV4-3

DNA: TGTGCCAGCAGCTTAAGCGGGGACAGGGCGGAGGACTTC
CDR3: CASSLSGDRAEDF
size: many
J: TRBJ2-7
D: TRBD1
V: TRBV11-2

DNA: TGTGCCAGCAGCGCAGACGGAACGTACGAGCAGTACTTC
CDR3: CASSADGTYEQYF
size: many
J: TRBJ2-7
D: NA
V: TRBV7-9

DNA: TGCGCCAGCAGCCAAGCAATGGGATCCCCCTACGAGCAGTACTTC
CDR3: CASSQAMGSPYEQYF
size: few
J: TRBJ2-7
D: NA
V: TRBV4-3

DNA: TGTGCCAGCAGCTCCTTACTTCGGGGCGGGGACCCCTACGAGCAGTACTTC
CDR3: CASSSLLRGGDPYEQYF
size: NA
J: TRBJ2-7
D: NA
V: TRBV7-9

DNA: TGTGCCATCAGCCAATCGGGGGGGGCCCACGAGCAGTACTTC
CDR3: CAISQSGGAHEQYF
size: NA
J: TRBJ2-7
D: TRBD2
V: TRBV10-3

DNA: TGTGCCAGCAGCCAAGAAGCCAGCGGGGGGGCCGACGAGCAGTACTTC
CDR3: CASSQEASGGADEQYF
size: many
J: TRBJ2-7
D: TRBD2
V: TRBV4-2

DNA: TGCGCCAGCAGCGCAGGGGGTGAAGCAGATACGCAGTATTTT
CDR3: CASSAGGEADTQYF
size: many
J: TRBJ2-3
D: TRBD1
V: TRBV4-3

DNA: TGTGCCAGCAGCTTAGGCCTTTTCCCCCACAATGAGCAGTTCTTC
CDR3: CASSLGLFPHNEQFF
size: few
J: TRBJ2-1
D: NA
V: TRBV7-3

DNA: TGTGCCAGCAGCCTCCGGGAGGAGTACTACGAGCAGTACTTC
CDR3: CASSLREEYYEQYF
size: many
J: TRBJ2-7
D: TRBD2
V: TRBV3-1

DNA: TGTGCCAGCAGTGAAGGGCAGGCGGGGGGGGAGACCCAGTACTTC
CDR3: CASSEGQAGGETQYF
size: many
J: TRBJ2-5
D: TRBD2
V: TRBV6-1

DNA: TGCAGCGTTGAGCGGGACGATACCGGGGAGCTGTTTTTT
CDR3: CSVERDDTGELFF
size: many
J: TRBJ2-2
D: NA
V: TRBV29-1

DNA: TGTGCCAGCAGCTTAGGTTGGGGCGGGAGGGCCAGGGCAGATACGCAGTATTTT
CDR3: CASSLGWGGRARADTQYF
size: many
J: TRBJ2-3
D: TRBD2
V: TRBV11-2

DNA: TGTGCCAGCAGCTCGACAGACGGTGAAGCTTTCTTT
CDR3: CASSSTDGEAFF
size: many
J: TRBJ1-1
D: NA
V: TRBV7-9

DNA: TGTGCCAGCAAGGGGTTGACAGAGACCCAGTACTTC
CDR3: CASKGLTETQYF
size: NA
J: TRBJ2-5
D: NA
V: TRBV7-9

DNA: TGTGCCAGCAGCCCGCGGGACAGGGCCTACAATGAGCAGTTCTTC
CDR3: CASSPRDRAYNEQFF
size: many
J: TRBJ2-1
D: TRBD1
V: TRBV7-8

DNA: TGTGCCAGCTCTCCGGGACAAACGGTCTACGAGCAGTACTTC
CDR3: CASSPGQTVYEQYF
size: many
J: TRBJ2-7
D: NA
V: TRBV27

DNA: NA
CDR3: CASSFATGTRIPEQYF
size: few
J: TRBJ2-7
D: NA
V: TRBV12-1

DNA: TGTGCCAGCAGTTCCCGGGACTACAACCCCAAAAGCTCCTACAATGAGCAGTTCTTC
CDR3: CASSSRDYNPKSSYNEQFF
size: NA
J: TRBJ2-1
D: TRBD2
V: TRBV2

DNA: TGTGCCAGCAGTTTCCTCAGGGGGTCCTACAATGAGCAGTTCTTC
CDR3: CASSFLRGSYNEQFF
size: few
J: TRBJ2-1
D: TRBD1
V: TRBV28

DNA: TGTGCCAGCAGTCTCGAACGCATAAACTATGGCTACACCTTC
CDR3: CASSLERINYGYTF
size: many
J: TRBJ1-2
D: NA
V: TRBV12-3/TRBV12-4

DNA: TGTGCCAGCAGCCAAGACTGGGAGGGGGCCAAAAACATTCAGTACTTC
CDR3: CASSQDWEGAKNIQYF
size: many
J: TRBJ2-4
D: TRBD2
V: TRBV4-2

DNA: TGTGCCAGCAGCTGGGGGGACGGGACCTACGAGCAGTACTTC
CDR3: CASSWGDGTYEQYF
size: few
J: TRBJ2-7
D: NA
V: TRBV11-2

DNA: TGCAGTGCGGGAGACAGGGATGGAATAAATGAGCAGTTCTTC
CDR3: CSAGDRDGINEQFF
size: few
J: TRBJ2-1
D: TRBD1
V: TRBV20-1

DNA: TGTGCCAGCAGCCCGACGGGGGATGAGCAGTTCTTC
CDR3: CASSPTGDEQFF
size: many
J: TRBJ2-1
D: NA
V: TRBV11-2

DNA: TGTGCCAGCAGTTCGGGGGGCGACGGCTACACCTTC
CDR3: CASSSGGDGYTF
size: many
J: TRBJ1-2
D: NA
V: TRBV27

DNA: TGCAGTGCTAGAGATCCGCAGTCAGTAATTCACATTCAGTACTTC
CDR3: CSARDPQSVIHIQYF
size: few
J: TRBJ2-4
D: NA
V: TRBV20-1

DNA: TGTGCCAGCAGCTTGCTAGCGGGGGGGCGAGTCAAGTCAGATACGCAGTATTTT
CDR3: CASSLLAGGRVKSDTQYF
size: few
J: TRBJ2-3
D: TRBD2
V: TRBV7-4

DNA: TGCAGTGCTAAGACGGCCGGGGAGCAGTTCTTC
CDR3: CSAKTAGEQFF
size: many
J: TRBJ2-1
D: NA
V: TRBV20-1

DNA: TGTGCCAGCAGCTCGAGCAGACGCGGCGGACTCTCCTACGAGCAGTACTTC
CDR3: CASSSSRRGGLSYEQYF
size: NA
J: TRBJ2-7
D: NA
V: TRBV7-9

DNA: TGTGCCAGCAGCTTAGAACCTGGGACTAGCGGGAGGGCCTTGACCCAAGAGACCCAGTACTTC
CDR3: CASSLEPGTSGRALTQETQYF
size: NA
J: TRBJ2-5
D: TRBD2
V: TRBV11-2

DNA: TGCAGCGTAATACTAGGGGCCAGGGGTTTGATTGAAGCTTTCTTT
CDR3: CSVILGARGLIEAFF
size: many
J: TRBJ1-1
D: NA
V: TRBV29-1

DNA: TGTGCCAGCAGTTTAACAGGGGGCTACCGGGAGCAGTACTTC
CDR3: CASSLTGGYREQYF
size: many
J: TRBJ2-7
D: TRBD1
V: TRBV28

DNA: TGTGCCAGCAGCCATTTTGGGTCACAGGATGAGCAGTTCTTC
CDR3: CASSHFGSQDEQFF
size: few
J: TRBJ2-1
D: NA
V: TRBV11-2

DNA: TGTGCCAGCAGTTCCAACAATGAGCAGTTCTTC
CDR3: CASSSNNEQFF
size: many
J: TRBJ2-1
D: NA
V: TRBV28

DNA: TGCGCCAGCAGCCAAGCGGAGGGCTCAGGGGGGCAGTATTTT
CDR3: CASSQAEGSGGQYF
size: few
J: TRBJ2-3
D: NA
V: TRBV4-3

DNA: TGTGCCAGCAGTCGTTTCGAGCCCGCTAGCTATGGCTACACCTTC
CDR3: CASSRFEPASYGYTF
size: many
J: TRBJ1-2
D: NA
V: TRBV12-3/TRBV12-4

DNA: TGTGCCAGCAGCGGGGTGGACAGCGCTACAACTAATGAAAAACTGTTTTTT
CDR3: CASSGVDSATTNEKLFF
size: many
J: TRBJ1-4
D: NA
V: TRBV2

DNA: TGTGCCAGCAGTAGCATGAGCTCCTACGAGCAGTACTTC
CDR3: CASSSMSSYEQYF
size: few
J: TRBJ2-7
D: NA
V: TRBV28

DNA: TGTGCCAGCAGCTTAGGCCCTAACGAGCAGTACTTC
CDR3: CASSLGPNEQYF
size: few
J: TRBJ2-7
D: NA
V: TRBV7-8

DNA: TGTGCCAGCAGCTACTACAGAGAAGGCTACACCTTC
CDR3: CASSYYREGYTF
size: NA
J: TRBJ1-2
D: NA
V: TRBV7-8

DNA: TGCAGTGCTAGAGAACTCGGCGGGATGAGCTACGAGCAGTACTTC
CDR3: CSARELGGMSYEQYF
size: NA
J: TRBJ2-7
D: NA
V: TRBV20-1

DNA: TGCAGCGTTGAAGGACGGGACGGCTCCTACAATGAGCAGTTCTTC
CDR3: CSVEGRDGSYNEQFF
size: few
J: TRBJ2-1
D: NA
V: TRBV29-1

DNA: TGTGCCAGCAGCTTGGGACAGGGGGGACAAGAGACCCAGTACTTC
CDR3: CASSLGQGGQETQYF
size: few
J: TRBJ2-5
D: TRBD1
V: TRBV7-9

DNA: TGCGCCAGCAGCCAAGGTATTGGGACTAGCGGGAGGAATGAGCAGTTCTTC
CDR3: CASSQGIGTSGRNEQFF
size: NA
J: TRBJ2-1
D: TRBD2
V: TRBV4-3

DNA: TGCGCCAGCAGCAACGGGCGGGAGTACAATGAGCAGTTCTTC
CDR3: CASSNGREYNEQFF
size: few
J: TRBJ2-1
D: TRBD2
V: TRBV4-3

DNA: TGTGCCAGCAGCGCCGGGGCGCGGAATCAGCCCCAGCATTTT
CDR3: CASSAGARNQPQHF
size: NA
J: TRBJ1-5
D: NA
V: TRBV6-1

DNA: TGTGCCAGCACAAGGCGGGACGACTCCTACGAGCAGTACTTC
CDR3: CASTRRDDSYEQYF
size: NA
J: TRBJ2-7
D: NA
V: TRBV9

DNA: TGTGCCACCAGTGATGCGCCTGGGACTGATCTGCCCCTCTACAATGAGCAGTTCTTC
CDR3: CATSDAPGTDLPLYNEQFF
size: many
J: TRBJ2-1
D: NA
V: TRBV24-1

DNA: TGCAGTGCTAGCAGACTAGCGGAGAAGGTTACAGATACGCAGTATTTT
CDR3: CSASRLAEKVTDTQYF
size: few
J: TRBJ2-3
D: TRBD2
V: TRBV20-1

DNA: TGTGCCAGCAGCAAGGACAGAGACACCGGGGAGCTGTTTTTT
CDR3: CASSKDRDTGELFF
size: NA
J: TRBJ2-2
D: NA
V: TRBV7-2

DNA: TGCGCCAGCAGCCAAGGGGGGACTAGCGGGAGGCTTCAAGAGACCCAGTACTTC
CDR3: CASSQGGTSGRLQETQYF
size: NA
J: TRBJ2-5
D: TRBD2
V: TRBV4-3